This T cell receptor (beta chain) was profiled in a study of CD8 T cell repertoires and HIV-1 epitope variants. In regard to this clone: What it recognizes is unknown.

Clones were sequenced by immunoSEQ multiplex PCR, and TCRdb holds only the in-frame ones, with some missing. This table has several thousand clones, 60% to 65% appearing once. The CDR3 is made up of 13 amino acids. V was trimmed by 3 bases and J by 5 bases, leaving 5 bases between them. Germline V gene sequence: CDR1 MNHEY, CDR2 SMNVEV (reference sequence). Sequenced material: cultured CD8+ T cells derived from PBMCs. The sequence was obtained from a male donor with HIV. J is TRBJ1-6 and V is TRBV27; D is unclear. CDR3 loop: CASSLDHNSPLHF. The CDR3 DNA reads TGTGCCAGCAGTTTGGACCATAATTCACCCCTCCACTTT.